Presented here are 20 T cell receptor beta chains from one specimen sequenced in a study of cytomegalovirus exposure and HLA in healthy donors. Primers for the PCR totalled 60 Vbeta and 13 Jbeta. Sequenced by immunoSEQ multiplex PCR; TCRdb stores in-frame clones only, minus some. The sample contains 100,000 to 150,000 clones, about two thirds of which appear only once. Sequences were obtained from PBMCs. Receptors originate from a man aged 55 to 70 in good health and CMV-seropositive.

This clone has more than one count but fewer than ten. The chain is built from TRBV4-1 and TRBJ1-3; TRBD1 agrees at 8 bases. Germline values: CDR1 MGHRA, CDR2 YSYEKL. The CDR3 is made up of 16 amino acids. Trimming at V came to 3 bases and at J to 2 bases, leaving 6 bases not matched to a gene. CDR3 nucleotides: TGCGCCAGCAGCCACCCGGACAGGGCAACTGGAAACACCATATATTTT. Its protein is CASSHPDRATGNTIYF.

This chain joins TRBV2 and TRBJ2-1; D unclear. Germline V gene lookup returns CDR1 SNHLY and CDR2 FYNNEI. V lost 1 base, J lost 12 bases, and 10 bases lay in between. CDR3 size: 12 residues. CDR3 nucleotide sequence: TGTGCCAGCAGTGAAGGGCAAATTCGGCAGTTCTTC. Encoded protein: CASSEGQIRQFF.

On this clone: The identical CDR3 is also encoded by other nucleotide sequences in the sample. This chain uses TRBV7-8 with TRBJ1-1; D is undetermined. The CDR3 consists of 14 residues. V lost 5 bases to trimming and J lost 0 bases, with 10 bases between them. Per the germline V gene, CDR1 is SGHVS and CDR2 is FQNEAQ. CDR3 DNA: TGTGCCAGCAGCCCAAGACAAATGAACACTGAAGCTTTCTTT. This gives the protein CASSPRQMNTEAFF.

The genes are TRBV6-5 and TRBJ1-3, with a possible D match to TRBD1 (5 bases). CDR1 is MNHEY, CDR2 SVGAGI, per germline. V lost 7 bases, J lost 4 bases, and 17 bases lay in between. This CDR3 spans 15 amino acids. CDR3 region: CASKRTSGSGNTIYF. The CDR3 nucleotides read TGTGCCAGCAAGCGAACCTCAGGGTCCGGAAACACCATATATTTT.

The count of this clone is one. DNA for the CDR3: TGTGCCAGCAGCAGCGGACCGACCCGAACATTGACAGATACGCAGTATTTT. Residues: CASSSGPTRTLTDTQYF. V usage is TRBV7-8 and J usage is TRBJ2-3; a possible D gene is TRBD2 (5 bases). Per the germline V gene, CDR1 is SGHVS and CDR2 is FQNEAQ. The CDR3 loop spans 17 amino acids. Trimming removed 5 bases from V and 3 bases from J, with 21 bases in between.

This clone was seen once. The V gene is TRBV2, the J gene TRBJ2-3, with TRBD2 matching 15 bases. The germline V gene has CDR1 SNHLY and CDR2 FYNNEI. The V gene end was trimmed by 10 bases and the J gene end by 7 bases; junction bases not matched to a gene: 15. The CDR3 has 17 residues. For the CDR3, the DNA is TGTGCCATTCCCGGGACTAGCGGGGGGCCAAGCGGAAATACGCAGTATTTT. It yields the protein CAIPGTSGGPSGNTQYF.

The gene calls are TRBV11-2 and TRBJ1-2; the D gene is possibly TRBD1 (5 bases). Trimming cost V 6 bases and J 4 bases, with 9 bases left between them. The CDR3 covers 12 residues. The germline CDR1 and CDR2 sequences are SGHAT and FQNNGV. This CDR3 reads CASSLQAYGYTF. The CDR3 DNA follows: TGTGCCAGCAGTCTACAGGCCTATGGCTACACCTTC.

In this sample, this clone turned up once. This chain uses TRBV7-3 with TRBJ2-1, with D possibly TRBD1 on 5 matching bases. V lost 2 bases to trimming and J lost 2 bases, with 10 bases between them. The CDR3 spans 15 residues. Germline V CDR1 and CDR2: SGHTA, FQGTGA. The CDR3: CASSLQGWPYNEQFF. DNA of the CDR3: TGTGCCAGCAGCTTACAGGGTTGGCCCTACAATGAGCAGTTCTTC.

This rearrangement joins TRBV7-3 to TRBJ2-3; D may be TRBD2 (5 bases). The CDR3 runs to 13 residues. V lost 5 bases and J 12 bases, leaving 18 bases between the germline ends. Germline CDR1 SGHTA, CDR2 FQGTGA. In nucleotides, the CDR3 is TGTGCCAGCAGCGCCTCGGCTAGCCTTGAACAGTATTTT. Translating gives CASSASASLEQYF.

This chain joins TRBV7-9 and TRBJ2-5, with 7 bases lining up with TRBD1. This CDR3 comprises 14 residues. Germline assignment: CDR1 SEHNR and CDR2 FQNEAQ (reference sequence). Trimming took 4 bases from V and 2 from J; bases not matched to a gene: 4. The CDR3 reads CASSWTGQQETQYF. The CDR3 coding sequence is TGTGCCAGCAGCTGGACGGGACAGCAAGAGACCCAGTACTTC.

The CDR3 DNA sequence: TGTGCCAGCAGCCTAACTAGCGGGGGGGCCGGAGATACGCAGTATTTT. Protein sequence: CASSLTSGGAGDTQYF. This chain links TRBV5-4 with TRBJ2-3; 13 nucleotides align to TRBD2. The CDR3 is 16 residues long. In germline, CDR1 is SGHNT, CDR2 YYREEE (reference sequence). The junction had 7 bases not matched to a gene; V was cut back by 4 bases and J by 5 bases.

The CDR3 nucleotides read TGCAGCGTTGGGGACAGGGCAACCGGGGAGCTGTTTTTT. It encodes CSVGDRATGELFF. J is TRBJ2-2 and V is TRBV29-1, with 9 bases lining up with TRBD1. The CDR3 runs 13 residues. V lost 4 bases, J lost 5 bases, and 2 bases stayed unmatched. The germline V gene has CDR1 SQVTM and CDR2 ANQGSEA.

This rearrangement joins TRBV7-8 to TRBJ1-1, with 7 bases matching TRBD1. This CDR3 has 14 residues. Losses at the gene ends were 2 bases for V and 5 bases for J; bases not matched to a gene: 5. CDR1 and CDR2 (germline): SGHVS, FQNEAQ. For the CDR3, the DNA is TGTGCCAGCAGCTTAAACAGGGGTGGGACTGAAGCTTTCTTT. Translating gives CASSLNRGGTEAFF.

V usage is TRBV4-1 and J usage is TRBJ2-3; D is uncertain. In germline, CDR1 is MGHRA, CDR2 YSYEKL. With 1 base removed from V and 1 base from J, the gap between germline ends came to 12 bases. The CDR3 spans 16 residues. CDR3 bases: TGCGCCAGCAGCCAAGTTCGCGCATCCGGCACAGATACGCAGTATTTT. This codes for CASSQVRASGTDTQYF.

This rearrangement joins TRBV19 to TRBJ1-2, with unresolved D. The CDR3 has 14 amino acids. Between the trimmed V and J ends, which lost 1 base and 7 bases, there was a span of 13 bases. Germline values: CDR1 LNHDA, CDR2 SQIVND (reference sequence). The CDR3 DNA follows: TGTGCCAGTAGTATAGGTACCGGGAGCGGTGGCTACACCTTC. It specifies CASSIGTGSGGYTF.

The V call is TRBV5-1, the J call TRBJ1-5; TRBD1 aligns across 12 bases. There are 14 residues in the CDR3. Germline CDR1 and CDR2: SGHRS and YFSETQ. The J segment lost 6 bases and the V segment lost 4 bases, leaving 2 bases of the junction unmatched. The CDR3 DNA is TGCGCCAGCAGCCTGGGACAGGGGGCTCAGCCCCAGCATTTT. It specifies CASSLGQGAQPQHF.

The chain uses TRBV6-5 and TRBJ1-2, with D hard to call. With 6 bases removed from V and 4 bases from J, the gap between germline ends came to 18 bases. This CDR3 is 15 amino acids long. Per the germline V gene, CDR1 is MNHEY and CDR2 is SVGAGI. The CDR3 bases are TGTGCCAGCAGAACGGGATCCTCCTTCGTCTATGGCTACACCTTC. This encodes CASRTGSSFVYGYTF.

V usage is TRBV11-2 and J usage is TRBJ1-4; a weak D match, TRBD1 (5 bases). V was cut by 0 bases and J by 8 bases, with 16 bases left in between. The CDR3 is made up of 16 amino acids. The germline V gene encodes CDR1 SGHAT and CDR2 FQNNGV. The chain's CDR3 is CASSLDLWQGGEKLFF. CDR3 bases: TGTGCCAGCAGCTTAGATCTATGGCAGGGAGGGGAAAAACTGTTTTTT.

The chain links TRBV29-1 to TRBJ1-1; D is undetermined. The CDR3 has 13 residues. Germline V gene lookup returns CDR1 SQVTM and CDR2 ANQGSEA. V dropped 4 bases and J dropped 1 base, with 10 bases sitting between them. CDR3 loop: CSVAREGNTEAFF. Here the CDR3 DNA reads TGCAGCGTTGCCCGTGAGGGGAACACTGAAGCTTTCTTT.

The rearrangement links TRBV9 to TRBJ1-2; TRBD1 matches 7 bases. The V segment lost 3 bases and the J segment 3 bases; nucleotides outside the gene matches: 5. The V gene's germline CDR1 is SGDLS and CDR2 YYNGEE. The CDR3 extends over 14 amino acids. Written as DNA, the CDR3 is TGTGCCAGCAGCGAGGGACAGAGTTACTATGGCTACACCTTC. Its translation: CASSEGQSYYGYTF.